This paragraph reports one T cell receptor beta chain. V dropped 2 bases and J dropped 4 bases, with 18 bases sitting between them. This CDR3 is built from 16 residues. Germline V gene sequence: CDR1 MNHEY, CDR2 SMNVEV (reference sequence). This record belongs to a study of blood T cell repertoires in COVID-19. Study-level background: T cells, B-cell-depleted T cells, or PBMCs provided the cDNA or gDNA that served as material.

The assay was immunoSEQ multiplex PCR, and TCRdb's table has in-frame clones only and misses some. The sample carries some 120,000 clones, roughly nine tenths recorded once. Sequencing was carried out using peripheral blood. The J gene is TRBJ2-7, the V gene TRBV27, with D possibly matching TRBD2 (5 bases). This TCR was recovered from a man in his sixties or seventies with active or convalescent COVID-19. The CDR3 loop is CASSLEGDYLVYEQYF. Written as DNA, the CDR3 is TGTGCCAGCAGTTTAGAGGGAGACTACCTGGTGTACGAGCAGTACTTC.